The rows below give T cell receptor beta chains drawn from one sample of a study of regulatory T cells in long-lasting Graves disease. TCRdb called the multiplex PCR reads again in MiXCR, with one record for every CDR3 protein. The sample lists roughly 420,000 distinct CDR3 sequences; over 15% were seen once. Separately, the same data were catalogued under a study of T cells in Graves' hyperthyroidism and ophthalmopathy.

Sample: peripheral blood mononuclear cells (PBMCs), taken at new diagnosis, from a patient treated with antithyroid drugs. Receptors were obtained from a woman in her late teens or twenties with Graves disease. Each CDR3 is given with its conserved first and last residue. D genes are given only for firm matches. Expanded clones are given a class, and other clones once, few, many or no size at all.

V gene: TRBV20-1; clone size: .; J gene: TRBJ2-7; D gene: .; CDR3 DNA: TGCAGTGCTAGAGAGCAGGGATCCTACGAGCAGTACTTC; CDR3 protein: CSAREQGSYEQYF
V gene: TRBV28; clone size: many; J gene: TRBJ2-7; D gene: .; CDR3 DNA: TGTGCCAGCAAGGCCGGGTACGAGCAGTACTTC; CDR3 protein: CASKAGYEQYF
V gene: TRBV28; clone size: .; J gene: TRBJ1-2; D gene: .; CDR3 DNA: TGTGCCAGCAGTTTAGCCAGGAGTAGTGGCTACACCTTC; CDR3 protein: CASSLARSSGYTF
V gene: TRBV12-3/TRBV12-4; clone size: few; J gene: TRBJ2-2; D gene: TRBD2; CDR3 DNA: TGTGCCATCGGACTAGCGGGAGGTCGAACCGGGGAGCTGTTTTTT; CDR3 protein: CAIGLAGGRTGELFF
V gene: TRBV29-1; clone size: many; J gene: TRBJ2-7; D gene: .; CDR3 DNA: TGCAGCGTGTATGGGGGCCCAAGAGAGCAGTACTTC; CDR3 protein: CSVYGGPREQYF
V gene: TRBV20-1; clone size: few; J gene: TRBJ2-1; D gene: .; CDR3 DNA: TGCAGTGCTCCTCCCGACAGGATTCACAATGAGCAGTTCTTC; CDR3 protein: CSAPPDRIHNEQFF
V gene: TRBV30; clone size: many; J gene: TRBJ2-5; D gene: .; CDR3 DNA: TGTGCCTGGAGTGGGGGGCACGGGGCGACCCAGTACTTC; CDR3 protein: CAWSGGHGATQYF
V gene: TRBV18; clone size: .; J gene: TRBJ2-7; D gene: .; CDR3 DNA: TGTGCCAGCTCACCAAATGCCTACGAGCAGTACTTC; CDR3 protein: CASSPNAYEQYF
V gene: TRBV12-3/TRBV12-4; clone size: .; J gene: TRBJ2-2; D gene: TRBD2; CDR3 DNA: TGTGCCAGCAGGCCGGGACTAGCGTGGACCGGGGAGCTGTTTTTT; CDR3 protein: CASRPGLAWTGELFF
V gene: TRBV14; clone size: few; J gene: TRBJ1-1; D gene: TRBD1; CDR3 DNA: TGTGCCAGCAGCCAAGTCATCAGGGGGGGAATTCCTGAAGCTTTCTTT; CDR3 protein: CASSQVIRGGIPEAFF
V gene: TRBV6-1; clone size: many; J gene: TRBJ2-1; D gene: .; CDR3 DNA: TGTGCCAGCAGGGGGGGTGGGAGGAATAATGAGCAGTTCTTC; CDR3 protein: CASRGGGRNNEQFF
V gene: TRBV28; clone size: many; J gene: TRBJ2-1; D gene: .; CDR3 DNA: TGTGCCAGCAGTTCGGGGCAGGGTTTTAGCAATGAGCAGTTCTTC; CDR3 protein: CASSSGQGFSNEQFF
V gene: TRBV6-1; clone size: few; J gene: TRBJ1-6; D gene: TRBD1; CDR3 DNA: TGTGCCAGCAGTGAAAGTGGGCAGGGGGTCTCACCCCTCCACTTT; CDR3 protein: CASSESGQGVSPLHF
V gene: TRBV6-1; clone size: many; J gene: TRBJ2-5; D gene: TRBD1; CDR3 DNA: TGTGCCAGCAGAATCCGGGACAGGGGGCGCTTGGAGACCCAGTACTTC; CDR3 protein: CASRIRDRGRLETQYF